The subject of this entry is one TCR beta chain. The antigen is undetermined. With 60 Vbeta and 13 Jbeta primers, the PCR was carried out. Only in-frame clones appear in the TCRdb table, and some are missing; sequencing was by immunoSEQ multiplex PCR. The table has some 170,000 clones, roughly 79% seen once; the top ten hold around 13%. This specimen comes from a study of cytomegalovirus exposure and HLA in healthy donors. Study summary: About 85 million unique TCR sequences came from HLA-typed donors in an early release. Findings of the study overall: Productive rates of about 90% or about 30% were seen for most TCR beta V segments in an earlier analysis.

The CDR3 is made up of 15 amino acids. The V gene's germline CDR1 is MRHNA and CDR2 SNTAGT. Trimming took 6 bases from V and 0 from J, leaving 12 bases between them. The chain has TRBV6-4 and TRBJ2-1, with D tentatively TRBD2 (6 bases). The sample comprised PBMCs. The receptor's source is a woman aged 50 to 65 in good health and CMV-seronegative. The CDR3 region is CASSPDGGSYNEQFF. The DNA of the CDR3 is TGTGCCAGCAGCCCCGACGGGGGCTCCTACAATGAGCAGTTCTTC.